Detailed here is one T cell receptor (beta chain). Its antigen specificity is not known. Nothing much larger sits one base from this clone, and base qualities are not available. Whole blood was collected in K2EDTA tubes by collaborating institutions according to the institutions' own protocols. For TCRbeta analysis, collaborators shipped samples in one of three forms: frozen whole blood, isolated PBMCs, or DNA extracted from either of those sample types. This sample is part of a study of blood T cell repertoires in COVID-19 (dated by TCRdb to the early 2020s). Broadly, across the study: Collaborator samples came from the United States, Italy and Spain and covered acute and convalescent phases of COVID-19. The repertoires were made available in a free public database intended to serve as a resource for research on the immune response to SARS-CoV-2. The prospective study material was composed of cDNA or gDNA derived from T cells, B-cell-depleted T cells, or PBMCs. The samples were drawn from the first 160 participants of the ongoing ImmuneRACE study and from 950 to 1,500 subjects provided by 6 global collaborators. Deeply sampled blood TCRbeta repertoires from subjects exposed to, actively infected with, or recovered from COVID-19 were included in the dataset. Where HLA class I and class II types were available, the types were taken from metadata supplied by the sample provider, not from assay-based typing. The sample metadata nearly always contained a de-identified subject ID, COVID-19 status, age in years and sex.

General conclusions and limits of the study: Clinical and demographic metadata were provided uncurated, with the amount varying by source and participant.

TCRbeta CDR3 regions were amplified from genomic DNA by means of the immunoSEQ Assay, a bias-controlled multiplex PCR. Per the authors' processing: The number of nucleated cells in each sample was estimated from the amplification of reference gene primers within the assay. Sequence reads were collapsed and filtered to measure the absolute abundance of every unique TCRbeta CDR3 rearrangement. For each sample, productive Simpson clonality was calculated as the square root of Simpson's diversity index over productive rearrangements. The immuneACCESS repertoire file appears here via TCRdb, limited to in-frame rearrangements. These files lack a portion of the clones; in checked studies, under half of the deficit traces to unresolved V genes, and the cause of the others is not known. V and J calls and clone size are those listed in that table; D and trimming were worked out from the DNA. The sample yields 130,000 or so clones; 84% were counted once. The ten largest clones take up 9.5% to 15% of the sample.

The V end gives up 8 bases and the J end 11 bases, leaving 13 bases in the junction not matched to a gene. Counted from cysteine to phenylalanine, this CDR3 has 13 amino acids. Only the CDR3 part of the read is kept: 39 bases, read in frame from the first base. From the germline V gene, CDR1 is MNHEY and CDR2 is SVGAGI. The source of this sequence is a woman aged 60 to 75 with acute or convalescent COVID-19. Sequenced sample: peripheral blood. This chain is built from TRBV6-5 and TRBJ2-5, with TRBD2 identical over 8 junction bases. The sequenced DNA: TGTGCCAGCCTCCCCTGGACTAGCTCCTCTCAGTACTTC. This codes for CASLPWTSSSQYF.